This TCR beta chain was documented in a study of T cell responses to AZD1222 COVID-19 vaccine. The V and J ends lost 4 bases and 2 bases respectively, with 15 bases between them. CDR1 and CDR2 from the germline V gene are SNHLY and FYNNEI. CDR3 size: 16 residues. The table came from immunoSEQ multiplex PCR; TCRdb's copy has only in-frame clones and leaves some out. The table includes around 140,000 clones, roughly 85% detected once. The sample here was peripheral blood, taken 28 days after the second dose of the MenACWY control vaccine. The receptor was isolated from an adult who received the MenACWY meningococcal vaccine as a control. The chain uses TRBV2 and TRBJ2-1; no firm D call. In nucleotides, the CDR3 is TGTGCCAGCAGTGTTTTAGGTCTTAGGCCCTACAATGAGCAGTTCTTC. Translated: CASSVLGLRPYNEQFF.